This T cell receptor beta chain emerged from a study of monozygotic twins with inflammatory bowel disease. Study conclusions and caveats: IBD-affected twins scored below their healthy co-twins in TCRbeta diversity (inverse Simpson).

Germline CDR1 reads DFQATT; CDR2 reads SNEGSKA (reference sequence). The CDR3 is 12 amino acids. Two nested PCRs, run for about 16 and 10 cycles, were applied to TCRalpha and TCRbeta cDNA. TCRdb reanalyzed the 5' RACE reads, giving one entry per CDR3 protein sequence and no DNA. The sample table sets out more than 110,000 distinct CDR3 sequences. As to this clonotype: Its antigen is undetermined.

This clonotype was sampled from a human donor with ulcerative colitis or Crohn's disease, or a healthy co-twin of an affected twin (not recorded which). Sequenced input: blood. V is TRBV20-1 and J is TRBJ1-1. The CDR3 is CSARSKDTEAFF.